This TCR beta chain was recovered during a study of T cell responses to AZD1222 COVID-19 vaccine. The method was immunoSEQ multiplex PCR; TCRdb's version includes in-frame clones alone and lacks a portion of them. The sample has roughly 150,000 clones, around nine tenths seen once. Germline V lookup: CDR1 MGHRA, CDR2 YSYEKL. The CDR3 consists of 20 residues. V lost 4 bases, J lost 6 bases, and 28 bases lay in between. This sequence originates from an adult who received the AZD1222 COVID-19 vaccine. V and J are TRBV4-1 and TRBJ1-6, with a weak D call TRBD1 (5 bases). Material: peripheral blood, obtained 28 days after the second AZD1222 dose. The CDR3 nucleotides read TGCGCCAGCAGCCGAACTATACAGGTTGGCCCCAATAGGCTTAATTCACCCCTCCACTTT. It encodes CASSRTIQVGPNRLNSPLHF.